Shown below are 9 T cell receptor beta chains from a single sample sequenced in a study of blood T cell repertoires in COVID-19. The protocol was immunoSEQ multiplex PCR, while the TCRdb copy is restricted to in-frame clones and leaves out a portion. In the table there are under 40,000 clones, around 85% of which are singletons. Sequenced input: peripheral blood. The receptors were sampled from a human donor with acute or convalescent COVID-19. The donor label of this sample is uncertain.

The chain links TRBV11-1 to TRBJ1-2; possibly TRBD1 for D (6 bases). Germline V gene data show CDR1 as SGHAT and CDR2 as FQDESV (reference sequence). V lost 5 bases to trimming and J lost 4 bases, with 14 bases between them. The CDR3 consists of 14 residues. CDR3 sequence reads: CASSIQGGGYGYTF. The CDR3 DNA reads TGTGCCAGCAGCATACAAGGGGGTGGCTATGGCTACACCTTC.

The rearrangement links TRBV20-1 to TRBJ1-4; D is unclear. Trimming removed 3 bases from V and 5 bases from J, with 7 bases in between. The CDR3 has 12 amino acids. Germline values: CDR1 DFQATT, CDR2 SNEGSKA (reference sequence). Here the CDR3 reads CSASSGNEKLFF. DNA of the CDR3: TGCAGTGCTAGTTCCGGGAATGAAAAACTGTTTTTT.

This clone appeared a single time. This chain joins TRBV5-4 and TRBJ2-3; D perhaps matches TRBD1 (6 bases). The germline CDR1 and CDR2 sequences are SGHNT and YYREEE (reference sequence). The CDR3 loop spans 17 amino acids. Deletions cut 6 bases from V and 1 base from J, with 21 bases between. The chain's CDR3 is CASNNRIAGVGTDTQYF. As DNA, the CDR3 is TGTGCCAGCAACAATCGGATAGCAGGGGTGGGCACAGATACGCAGTATTTT.

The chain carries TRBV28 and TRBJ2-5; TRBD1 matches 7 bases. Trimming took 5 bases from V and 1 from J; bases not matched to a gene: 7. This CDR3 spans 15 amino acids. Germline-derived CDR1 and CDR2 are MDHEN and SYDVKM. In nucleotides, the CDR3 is TGTGCCAGCAGTCCCTCGGACAGGCGCCAAGAGACCCAGTACTTC. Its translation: CASSPSDRRQETQYF.

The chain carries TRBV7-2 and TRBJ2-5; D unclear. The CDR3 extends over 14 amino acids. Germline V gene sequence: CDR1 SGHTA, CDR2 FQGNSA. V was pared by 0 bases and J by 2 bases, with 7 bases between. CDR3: CASSLASTQETQYF. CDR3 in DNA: TGTGCCAGCAGCTTAGCCTCCACTCAAGAGACCCAGTACTTC. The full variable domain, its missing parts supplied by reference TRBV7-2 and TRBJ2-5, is GAGVSQSPSNKVTEKGKDVELRCDPISGHTALYWYRQSLGQGLEFLIYFQGNSAPDKSGLPSDRFSAERTGGSVSTLTIQRTQQEDSAVYLCASSLASTQETQYFGPGTRLLVL.

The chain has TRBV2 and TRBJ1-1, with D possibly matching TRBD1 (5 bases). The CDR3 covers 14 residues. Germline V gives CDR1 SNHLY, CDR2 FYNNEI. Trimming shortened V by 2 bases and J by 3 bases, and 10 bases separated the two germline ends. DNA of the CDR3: TGTGCCAGCAGTGAACAGGGAACGTACACTGAAGCTTTCTTT. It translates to CASSEQGTYTEAFF.

The chain's CDR3 is CASPTAGGYTF. In DNA, the CDR3 is TGTGCCAGTCCCACGGCGGGTGGCTACACCTTC. The chain is built from TRBV27 and TRBJ1-2, with D uncertain. The V end was cut by 9 bases, the J end by 7 bases, with 12 bases between. CDR1 is MNHEY, CDR2 SMNVEV, per germline (reference sequence). The CDR3 consists of 11 residues.

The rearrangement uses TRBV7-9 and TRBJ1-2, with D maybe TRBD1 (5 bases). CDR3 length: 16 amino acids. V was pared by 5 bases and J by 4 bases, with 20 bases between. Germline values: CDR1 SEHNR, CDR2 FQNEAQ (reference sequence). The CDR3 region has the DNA TGTGCCAGCAGCAAGATGACAGTCAGCGAGTTCTATGGCTACACCTTC. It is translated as CASSKMTVSEFYGYTF.

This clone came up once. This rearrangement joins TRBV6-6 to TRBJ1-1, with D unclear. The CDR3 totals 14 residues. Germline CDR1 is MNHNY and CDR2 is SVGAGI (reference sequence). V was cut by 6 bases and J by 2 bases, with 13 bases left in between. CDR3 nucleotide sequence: TGTGCCAGCAGGGAGCGAAACTCAAACACTGAAGCTTTCTTT. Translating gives CASRERNSNTEAFF.